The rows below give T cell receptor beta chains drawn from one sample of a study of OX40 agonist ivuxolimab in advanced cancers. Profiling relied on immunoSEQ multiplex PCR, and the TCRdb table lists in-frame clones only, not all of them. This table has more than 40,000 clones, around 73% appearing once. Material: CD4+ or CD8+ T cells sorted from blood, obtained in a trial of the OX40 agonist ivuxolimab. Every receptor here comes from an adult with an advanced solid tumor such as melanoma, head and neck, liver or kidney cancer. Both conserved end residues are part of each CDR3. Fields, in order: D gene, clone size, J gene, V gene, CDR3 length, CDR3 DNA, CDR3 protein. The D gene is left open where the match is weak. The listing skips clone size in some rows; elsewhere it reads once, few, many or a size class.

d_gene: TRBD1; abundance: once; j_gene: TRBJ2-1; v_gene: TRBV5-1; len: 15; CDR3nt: TGCGCCAGCAGCCGAGGACAGGGGGCTTACAATGAGCAGTTCTTC; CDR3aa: CASSRGQGAYNEQFF
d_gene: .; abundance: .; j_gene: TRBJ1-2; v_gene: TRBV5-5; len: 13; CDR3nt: TGTGCCAGCAGCAACAGGGCTAACTATGGCTACACCTTC; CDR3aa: CASSNRANYGYTF
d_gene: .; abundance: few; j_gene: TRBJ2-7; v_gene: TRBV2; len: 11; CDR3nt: TGTGCCAGCAGTGTAACCTACGAGCAGTACTTC; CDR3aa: CASSVTYEQYF
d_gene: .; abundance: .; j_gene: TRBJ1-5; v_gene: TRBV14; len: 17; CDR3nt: TGTGCCAGCAGCCGAGATAGACAGGCGTATAGCAATCAGCCCCAGCATTTT; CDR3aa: CASSRDRQAYSNQPQHF
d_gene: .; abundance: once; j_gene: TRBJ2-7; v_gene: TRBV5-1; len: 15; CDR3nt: TGCGCCAGCAGCTTGGTGGGGGACGCTCAATACGAGCAGTACTTC; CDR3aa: CASSLVGDAQYEQYF
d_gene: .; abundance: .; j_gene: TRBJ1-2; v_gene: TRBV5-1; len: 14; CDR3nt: TGCGCCAGCAGCTTGGATGGACAGAGCTATGGCTACACCTTC; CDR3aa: CASSLDGQSYGYTF
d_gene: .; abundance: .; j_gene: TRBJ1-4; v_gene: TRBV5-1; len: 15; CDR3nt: TGCGCCAGCAGCTTGGCCGGGGCGAGGGGCGAAAAACTGTTTTTT; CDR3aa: CASSLAGARGEKLFF
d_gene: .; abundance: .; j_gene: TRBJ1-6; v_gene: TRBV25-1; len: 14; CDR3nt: TGTGCCAGCAGGTCCGGGAGCTATAATTCACCCCTCCACTTT; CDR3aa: CASRSGSYNSPLHF
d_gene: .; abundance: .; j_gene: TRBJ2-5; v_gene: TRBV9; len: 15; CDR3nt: TGTGCCAGCAGCTTTAGGGGTGGTTTTCAAGAGACCCAGTACTTC; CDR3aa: CASSFRGGFQETQYF
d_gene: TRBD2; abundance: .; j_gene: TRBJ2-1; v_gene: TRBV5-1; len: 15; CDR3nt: TGCGCCAGCAGCTTGGGATTCGGGACTAGCCACGAGCAGTTCTTC; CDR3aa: CASSLGFGTSHEQFF
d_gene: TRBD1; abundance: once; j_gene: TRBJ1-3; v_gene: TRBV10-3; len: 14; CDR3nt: TGTGCCAGCTCGGGACAGGACTCTGGAAACACCATATATTTT; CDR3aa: CASSGQDSGNTIYF
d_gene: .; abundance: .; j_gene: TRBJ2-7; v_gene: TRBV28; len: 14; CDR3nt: TGTGCCAGCAGTTTATGGCAGGAGTTCTACGAGCAGTACTTC; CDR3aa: CASSLWQEFYEQYF
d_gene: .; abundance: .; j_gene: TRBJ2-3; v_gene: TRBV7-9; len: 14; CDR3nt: TGTGCCAGCAGCTTAAACGGAGTCACAGATACGCAGTATTTT; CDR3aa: CASSLNGVTDTQYF
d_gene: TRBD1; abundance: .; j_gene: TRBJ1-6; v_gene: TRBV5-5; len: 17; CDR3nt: TGTGCCAGCAGCTTGGAGGGACAGGGAACTTATAATTCACCCCTCCACTTT; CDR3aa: CASSLEGQGTYNSPLHF
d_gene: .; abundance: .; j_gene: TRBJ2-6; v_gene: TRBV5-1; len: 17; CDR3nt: TGCGCCAGCAGCTTGTTATCAGTGGGGACGGGGGCCAACGTCCTGACTTTC; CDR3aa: CASSLLSVGTGANVLTF
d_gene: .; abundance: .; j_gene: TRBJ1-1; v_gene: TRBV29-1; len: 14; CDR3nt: TGCAGCGACCATCCGGGACGGGCGAACACTGAAGCTTTCTTT; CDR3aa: CSDHPGRANTEAFF
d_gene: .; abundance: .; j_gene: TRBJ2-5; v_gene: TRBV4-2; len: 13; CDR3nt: TGTGCCAGCAGCCGGGGCAGACAAGAGACCCAGTACTTC; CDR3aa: CASSRGRQETQYF
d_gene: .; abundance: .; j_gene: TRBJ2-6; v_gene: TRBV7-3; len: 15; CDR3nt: TGTGCCAGCAGCATCACAGGGCCTGGGGCCAACGTCCTGACTTTC; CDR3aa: CASSITGPGANVLTF
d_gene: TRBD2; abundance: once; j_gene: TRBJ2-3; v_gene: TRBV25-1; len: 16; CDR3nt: TGTGCCAGCAGTGACCCAGGCGGGAGGGGCACAGATACGCAGTATTTT; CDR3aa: CASSDPGGRGTDTQYF
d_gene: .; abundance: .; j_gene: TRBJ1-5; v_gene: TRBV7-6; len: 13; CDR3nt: TGTGCCAGCAGCTTCGGGGGGAATCAGCCCCAGCATTTT; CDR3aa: CASSFGGNQPQHF
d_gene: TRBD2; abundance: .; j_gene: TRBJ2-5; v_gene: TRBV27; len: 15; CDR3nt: TGTGCCAGCAGTTCGTCTAGCGGTTTCCAAGAGACCCAGTACTTC; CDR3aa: CASSSSSGFQETQYF
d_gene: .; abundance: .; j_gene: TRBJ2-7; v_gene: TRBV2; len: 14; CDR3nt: TGTGCCAGCAGGAGGGCACCCGGGGTGGGCGAGCAGTACTTC; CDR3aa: CASRRAPGVGEQYF
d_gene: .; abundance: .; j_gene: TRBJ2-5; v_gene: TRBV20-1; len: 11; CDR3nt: TGCAGTGGTCAGGACCAAGAGACCCAGTACTTC; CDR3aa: CSGQDQETQYF
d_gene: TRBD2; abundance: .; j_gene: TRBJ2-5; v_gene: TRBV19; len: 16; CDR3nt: TGTGCCAGTAGCTCAATTCGGACTAGCGGGCAAGAGACCCAGTACTTC; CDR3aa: CASSSIRTSGQETQYF
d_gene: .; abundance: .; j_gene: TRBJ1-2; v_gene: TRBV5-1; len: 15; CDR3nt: TGCGCCAGCAGCTTGATGGAGACCCAGTACTATGGCTACACCTTC; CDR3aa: CASSLMETQYYGYTF
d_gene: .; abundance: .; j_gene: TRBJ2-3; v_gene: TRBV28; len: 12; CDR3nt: TGTGCCAGCACCACTGGTGGAGATACGCAGTATTTT; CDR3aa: CASTTGGDTQYF
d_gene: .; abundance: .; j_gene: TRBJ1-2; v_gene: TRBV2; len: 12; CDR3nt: TGTGCCAGCAGTGAACAGGGTGGTGGCTACACCTTC; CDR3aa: CASSEQGGGYTF
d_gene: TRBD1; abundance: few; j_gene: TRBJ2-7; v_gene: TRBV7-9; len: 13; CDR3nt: TGTGCCAGCAGCTTAAACAGGGGGGACGAGCAGTACTTC; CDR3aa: CASSLNRGDEQYF
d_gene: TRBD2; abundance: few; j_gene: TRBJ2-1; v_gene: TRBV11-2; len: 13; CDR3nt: TGTGCCAGCAGGCCTAACGGGAGGAATGAGCAGTTCTTC; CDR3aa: CASRPNGRNEQFF
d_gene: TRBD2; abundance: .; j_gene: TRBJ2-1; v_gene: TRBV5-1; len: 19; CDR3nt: TGCGCCAGCACCAACGGAGGACTAGCGGGAGGCGCCACCTACAATGAGCAGTTCTTC; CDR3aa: CASTNGGLAGGATYNEQFF
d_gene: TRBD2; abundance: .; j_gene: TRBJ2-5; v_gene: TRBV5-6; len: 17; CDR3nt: TGTGCCAGCAGCTTGGCTGTTTTAACTAGCGGGGCAGAGACCCAGTACTTC; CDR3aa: CASSLAVLTSGAETQYF
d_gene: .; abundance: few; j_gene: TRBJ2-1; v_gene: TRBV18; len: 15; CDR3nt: TGTGCCAGCTCCCTCCAGTGGGAGCCCTACAATGAGCAGTTCTTC; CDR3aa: CASSLQWEPYNEQFF
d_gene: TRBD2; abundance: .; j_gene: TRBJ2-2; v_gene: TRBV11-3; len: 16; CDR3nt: TGTGCCAGCAGCGACAGACTAGCGGGAAACACCGGGGAGCTGTTTTTT; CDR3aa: CASSDRLAGNTGELFF
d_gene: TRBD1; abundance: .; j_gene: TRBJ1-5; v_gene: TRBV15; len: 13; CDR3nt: TGTGCCACCAGACAGGGGGCTTGGCAGCCCCAGCATTTT; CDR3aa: CATRQGAWQPQHF
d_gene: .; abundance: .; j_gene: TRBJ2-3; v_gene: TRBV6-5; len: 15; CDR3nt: TGTGCCAGCAGTTACCGAATACAGGGCACAGATACGCAGTATTTT; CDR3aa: CASSYRIQGTDTQYF
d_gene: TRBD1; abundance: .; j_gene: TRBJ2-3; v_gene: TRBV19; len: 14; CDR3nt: TGTGCCAGTAGTAGTACAGGGGGCACAGATAAGCAGTATTTT; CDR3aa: CASSSTGGTDKQYF
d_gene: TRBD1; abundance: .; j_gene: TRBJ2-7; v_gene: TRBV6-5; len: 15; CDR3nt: TGTGCCAGCAGTTGGACAGGCGGAACGGCCTACGAGCAGTACTTC; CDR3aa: CASSWTGGTAYEQYF
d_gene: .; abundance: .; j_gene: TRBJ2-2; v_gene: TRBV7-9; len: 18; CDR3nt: TGTGCCAGCACCAAACCGGGGGTTGACCTCCGGGGAACCGGGGAGCTGTTTTTT; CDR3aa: CASTKPGVDLRGTGELFF
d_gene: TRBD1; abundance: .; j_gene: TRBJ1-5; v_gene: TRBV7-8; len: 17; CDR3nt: TGTGCCAGCAGCTTAGCCCGGACAGGGGGCACTTATCAGCCCCAGCATTTT; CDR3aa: CASSLARTGGTYQPQHF
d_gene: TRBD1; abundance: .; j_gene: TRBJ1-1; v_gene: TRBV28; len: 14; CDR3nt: TGTGCCAGCAGTTCGGGACAGGGGTGGACTGAAGCTTTCTTT; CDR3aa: CASSSGQGWTEAFF
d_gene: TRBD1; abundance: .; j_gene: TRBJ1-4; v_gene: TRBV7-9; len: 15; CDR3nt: TGTGCCAGCAGTCCCCGGACAGGGGTGGCTGAAAAACTGTTTTTT; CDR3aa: CASSPRTGVAEKLFF
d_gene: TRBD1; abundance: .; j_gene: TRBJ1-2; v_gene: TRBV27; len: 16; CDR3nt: TGTGCCAGCAGCCCCCGGCTGGGGACAGGGGGCTATGGCTACACCTTC; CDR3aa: CASSPRLGTGGYGYTF
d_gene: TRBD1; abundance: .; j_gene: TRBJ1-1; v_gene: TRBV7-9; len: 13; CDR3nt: TGTGCCAGCAGCTTAGCCATGGACAGGCCAGCTTTCTTT; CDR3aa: CASSLAMDRPAFF
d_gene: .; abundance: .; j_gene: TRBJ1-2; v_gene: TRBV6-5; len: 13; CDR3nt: TGTGCCAGCAGCCTTGGCAGGGGCCTTGGCTACACCTTC; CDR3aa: CASSLGRGLGYTF
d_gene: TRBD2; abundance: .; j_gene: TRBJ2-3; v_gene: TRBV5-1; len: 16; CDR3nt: TGCGCCAGCAGCTCCGGACTAGCGGGAGGTACAGATACGCAGTATTTT; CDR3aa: CASSSGLAGGTDTQYF
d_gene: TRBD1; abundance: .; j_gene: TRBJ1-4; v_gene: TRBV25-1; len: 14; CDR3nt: TGTGCCAGCAGTGCCACAGGGGTCTGGGTAAAACTGTTTTTT; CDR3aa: CASSATGVWVKLFF
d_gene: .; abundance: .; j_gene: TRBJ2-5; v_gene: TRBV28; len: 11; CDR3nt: TGTGCCAGCAGTTGGGCGGAGACCCAGTACTTC; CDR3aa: CASSWAETQYF
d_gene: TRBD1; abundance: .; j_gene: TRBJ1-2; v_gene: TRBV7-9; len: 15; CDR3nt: TGTGCCAGCAGCCTAACACAGGGGGTTAACTATGGCTACACCTTC; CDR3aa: CASSLTQGVNYGYTF